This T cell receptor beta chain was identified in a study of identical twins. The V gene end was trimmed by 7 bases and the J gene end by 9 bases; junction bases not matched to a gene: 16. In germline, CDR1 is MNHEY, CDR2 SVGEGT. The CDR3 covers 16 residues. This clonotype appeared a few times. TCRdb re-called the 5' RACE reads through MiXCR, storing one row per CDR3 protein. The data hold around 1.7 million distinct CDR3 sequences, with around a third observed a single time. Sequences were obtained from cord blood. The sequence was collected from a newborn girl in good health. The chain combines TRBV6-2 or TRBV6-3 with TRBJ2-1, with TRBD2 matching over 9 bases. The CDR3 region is CASTTEAGGGKGEQFF. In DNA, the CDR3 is TGTGCCAGCACTACCGAAGCGGGAGGTGGGAAAGGTGAGCAGTTCTTC.